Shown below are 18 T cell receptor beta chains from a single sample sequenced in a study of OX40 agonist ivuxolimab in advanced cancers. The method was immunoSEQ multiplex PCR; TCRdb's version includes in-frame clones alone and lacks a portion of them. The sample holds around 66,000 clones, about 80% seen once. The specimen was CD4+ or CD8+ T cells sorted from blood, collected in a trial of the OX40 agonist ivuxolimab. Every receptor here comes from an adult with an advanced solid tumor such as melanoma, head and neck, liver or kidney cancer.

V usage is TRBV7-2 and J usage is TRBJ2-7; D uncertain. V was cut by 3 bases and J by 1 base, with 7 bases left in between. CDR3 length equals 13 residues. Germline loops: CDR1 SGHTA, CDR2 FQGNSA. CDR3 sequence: CASSFQGSYEQYF. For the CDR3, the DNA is TGTGCCAGCAGCTTTCAAGGGTCCTACGAGCAGTACTTC.

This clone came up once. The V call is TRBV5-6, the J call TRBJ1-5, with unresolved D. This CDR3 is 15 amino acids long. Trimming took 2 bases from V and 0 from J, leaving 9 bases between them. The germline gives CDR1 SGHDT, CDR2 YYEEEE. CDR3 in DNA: TGTGCCAGCAGCTTTGGAGGTTATAGCAATCAGCCCCAGCATTTT. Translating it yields CASSFGGYSNQPQHF.

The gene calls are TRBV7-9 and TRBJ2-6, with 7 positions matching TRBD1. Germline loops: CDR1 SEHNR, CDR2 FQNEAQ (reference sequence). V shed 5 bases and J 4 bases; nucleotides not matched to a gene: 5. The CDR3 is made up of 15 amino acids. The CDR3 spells CASSHDRAGANVLTF. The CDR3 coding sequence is TGTGCCAGCAGCCACGACAGGGCCGGGGCCAACGTCCTGACTTTC.

The CDR3: CSVTTSGGTQETQYF. The CDR3 nucleotides are TGCAGCGTGACGACTAGCGGGGGGACCCAAGAGACCCAGTACTTC. The chain joins TRBV29-1 to TRBJ2-5, with 13 bases fitting TRBD2. Germline V gives CDR1 SQVTM, CDR2 ANQGSEA. This CDR3 is 15 amino acids long. With 6 bases clipped from V and 1 base from J, the junction kept 5 bases outside the gene matches.

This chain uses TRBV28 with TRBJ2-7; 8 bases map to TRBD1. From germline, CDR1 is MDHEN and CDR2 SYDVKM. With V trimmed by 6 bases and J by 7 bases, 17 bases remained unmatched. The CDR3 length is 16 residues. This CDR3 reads CASSLGGQANGGEQYF. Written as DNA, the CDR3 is TGTGCCAGCAGCTTGGGGGGACAGGCCAATGGAGGGGAGCAGTACTTC. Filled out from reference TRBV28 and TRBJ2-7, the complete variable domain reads DVKVTQSSRYLVKRTGEKVFLECVQDMDHENMFWYRQDPGLGLRLIYFSYDVKMKEKGDIPEGYSVSREKKERFSLILESASTNQTSMYLCASSLGGQANGGEQYFGPGTRLTVT.

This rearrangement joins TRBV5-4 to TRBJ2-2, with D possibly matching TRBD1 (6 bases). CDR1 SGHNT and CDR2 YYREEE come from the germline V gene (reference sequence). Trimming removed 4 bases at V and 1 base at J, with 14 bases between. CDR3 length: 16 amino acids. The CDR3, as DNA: TGTGCCAGCAGCGGGAGACCGGGACAGAACACCGGGGAGCTGTTTTTT. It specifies CASSGRPGQNTGELFF.

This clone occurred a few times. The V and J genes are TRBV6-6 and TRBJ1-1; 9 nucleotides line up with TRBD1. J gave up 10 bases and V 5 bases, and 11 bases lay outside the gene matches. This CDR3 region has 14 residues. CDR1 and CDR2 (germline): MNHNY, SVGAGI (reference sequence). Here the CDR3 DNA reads TGTGCCAGCAGTAGCCGGGACAGGGTTCTAGGAGCTTTCTTT. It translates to CASSSRDRVLGAFF.

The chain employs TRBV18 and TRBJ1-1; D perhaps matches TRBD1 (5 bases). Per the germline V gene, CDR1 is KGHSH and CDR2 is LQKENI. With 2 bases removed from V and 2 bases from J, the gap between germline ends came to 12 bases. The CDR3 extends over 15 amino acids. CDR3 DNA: TGTGCCAGCTCACCAGTAGGACACGTCAACACTGAAGCTTTCTTT. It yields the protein CASSPVGHVNTEAFF.

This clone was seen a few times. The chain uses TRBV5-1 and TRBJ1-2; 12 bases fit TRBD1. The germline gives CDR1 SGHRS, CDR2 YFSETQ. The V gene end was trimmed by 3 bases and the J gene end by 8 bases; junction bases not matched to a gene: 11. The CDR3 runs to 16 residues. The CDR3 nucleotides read TGCGCCAGCAGCTCGGGGACAGGGGGCATCGTACGAGGCTACACCTTC. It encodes CASSSGTGGIVRGYTF. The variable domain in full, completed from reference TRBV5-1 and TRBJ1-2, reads KAGVTQTPRYLIKTRGQQVTLSCSPISGHRSVSWYQQTPGQGLQFLFEYFSETQRNKGNFPGRFSGRQFSNSRSEMNVSTLELGDSALYLCASSSGTGGIVRGYTFGSGTRLTVV.

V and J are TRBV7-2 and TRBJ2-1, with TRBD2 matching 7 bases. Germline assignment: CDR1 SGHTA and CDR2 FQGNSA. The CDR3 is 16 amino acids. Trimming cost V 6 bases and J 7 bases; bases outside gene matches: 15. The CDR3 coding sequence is TGTGCCAGCAGGTTCAGTGGAGTAGCGGGCCCAAATGAGCAGTTCTTC. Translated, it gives CASRFSGVAGPNEQFF.

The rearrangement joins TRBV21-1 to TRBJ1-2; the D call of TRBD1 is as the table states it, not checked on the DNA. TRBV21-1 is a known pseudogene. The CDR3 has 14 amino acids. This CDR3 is CASSKKQGSYGYTF. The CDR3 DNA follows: TGTGCCAGCAGCAAAAAACAGGGTTCCTATGGCTACACCTTC.

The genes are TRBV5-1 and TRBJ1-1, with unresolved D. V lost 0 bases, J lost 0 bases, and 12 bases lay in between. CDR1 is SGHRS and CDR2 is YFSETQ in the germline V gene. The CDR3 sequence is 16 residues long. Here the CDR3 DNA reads TGCGCCAGCAGCTTGGCCAGCGCGGGGTTGAACACTGAAGCTTTCTTT. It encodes CASSLASAGLNTEAFF.

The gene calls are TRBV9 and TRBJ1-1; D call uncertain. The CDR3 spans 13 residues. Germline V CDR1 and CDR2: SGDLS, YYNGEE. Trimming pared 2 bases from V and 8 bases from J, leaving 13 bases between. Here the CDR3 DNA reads TGTGCCAGCAGCGTTCGGACCACGGGCGAAGCTTTCTTT. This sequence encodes CASSVRTTGEAFF.

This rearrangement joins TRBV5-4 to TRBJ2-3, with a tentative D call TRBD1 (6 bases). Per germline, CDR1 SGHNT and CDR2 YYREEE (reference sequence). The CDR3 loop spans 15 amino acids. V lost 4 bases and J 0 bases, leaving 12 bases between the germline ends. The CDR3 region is CASSKPGTSTDTQYF. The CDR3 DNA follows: TGTGCCAGCAGCAAACCCGGGACAAGCACAGATACGCAGTATTTT.

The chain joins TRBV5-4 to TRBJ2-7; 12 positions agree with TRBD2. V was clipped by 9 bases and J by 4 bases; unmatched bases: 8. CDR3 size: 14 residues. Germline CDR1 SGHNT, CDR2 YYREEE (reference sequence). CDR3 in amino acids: CATRRTSGEYEQYF. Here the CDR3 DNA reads TGTGCCACCAGAAGGACTAGCGGGGAATACGAGCAGTACTTC.

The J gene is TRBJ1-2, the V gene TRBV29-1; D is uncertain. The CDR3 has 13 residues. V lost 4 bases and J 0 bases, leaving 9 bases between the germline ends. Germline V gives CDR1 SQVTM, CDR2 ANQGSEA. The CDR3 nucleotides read TGCAGCGTTGGAAACACTGCTAACTATGGCTACACCTTC. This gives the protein CSVGNTANYGYTF.

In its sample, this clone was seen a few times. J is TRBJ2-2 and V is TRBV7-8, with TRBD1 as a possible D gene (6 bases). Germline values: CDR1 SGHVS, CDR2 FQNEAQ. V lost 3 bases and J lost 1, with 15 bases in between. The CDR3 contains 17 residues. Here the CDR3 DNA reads TGTGCCAGCAGCTTCGGGCTAGGACAGCAGAACACCGGGGAGCTGTTTTTT. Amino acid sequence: CASSFGLGQQNTGELFF.

CDR3 sequence (DNA): TGTGCCAGAAGCTTGGGGAAGCGGCAATCTCACAAGGGATACTACGAGCAGTACTTC. Encoded protein: CARSLGKRQSHKGYYEQYF. The rearrangement uses TRBV5-3 and TRBJ2-7, with D tentatively TRBD2 (5 bases). TRBV5-3 is filed as an ORF, its function uncertain. V lost 0 bases to trimming and J lost 3 bases, with 25 bases between them. The CDR3 is made up of 19 amino acids.